The 14 T cell receptor beta chains given below trace back to one sample, sequenced in a study of cytomegalovirus exposure and HLA in healthy donors. 13 Jbeta primers and 60 Vbeta primers were used for the PCR. Sequencing used immunoSEQ multiplex PCR; TCRdb keeps in-frame clones, though not all of them. The sample holds around 150,000 clones, more than 65% seen once. Input material: PBMCs. These receptors were collected from a woman between 45 and 60 years old in good health and CMV-seronegative.

The rearrangement links TRBV28 to TRBJ2-1, with 10 bases lining up with TRBD2. From germline, CDR1 is MDHEN and CDR2 SYDVKM. CDR3 size: 14 residues. Losses at the gene ends were 7 bases for V and 8 bases for J; bases not matched to a gene: 8. This chain's CDR3 is CASTPSGRPHEQFF. The CDR3 bases are TGTGCCAGCACCCCTAGCGGGAGACCCCATGAGCAGTTCTTC.

This sequence joins TRBV4-3 and TRBJ2-1, with 10 bases matching TRBD2. CDR1 is LGHNA and CDR2 is YSLEER in the germline V gene. J was trimmed by 6 bases and V by 2 bases; bases with no gene match: 10. CDR3 size: 17 residues. The CDR3 sequence is CASSQQTGTSAGNEQFF. The CDR3 DNA reads TGCGCCAGCAGCCAACAAACCGGGACTAGCGCAGGCAATGAGCAGTTCTTC.

The rearrangement uses TRBV18 and TRBJ2-7, with 7 bases matching TRBD1. Trimming cost V 6 bases and J 0 bases; bases outside gene matches: 2. The CDR3 has 13 amino acids. From germline, CDR1 is KGHSH and CDR2 LQKENI. CDR3 coding DNA: TGTGCCAGCTCCGGGACAGACTCCTACGAGCAGTACTTC. Encoded protein: CASSGTDSYEQYF.

This clone showed up just a few times. The chain combines TRBV4-1 with TRBJ1-3; D gene unclear. The CDR3 length is 14 residues. Trimming left V 4 bases short and J 4 bases short, with 11 bases between. Germline CDR1 MGHRA, CDR2 YSYEKL. CDR3 loop: CASSPREGGNTIYF. The CDR3 DNA follows: TGCGCCAGCAGCCCGAGGGAGGGCGGAAACACCATATATTTT.

The V and J genes are TRBV28 and TRBJ2-2; 7 nucleotides align to TRBD2. The junction had 11 bases not matched to a gene; V was cut back by 5 bases and J by 2 bases. Germline loops: CDR1 MDHEN, CDR2 SYDVKM. The CDR3 contains 17 residues. The CDR3 bases are TGTGCCAGCAGTCAGGGACTATCCATGTATAACACCGGGGAGCTGTTTTTT. Protein sequence: CASSQGLSMYNTGELFF.

The rearrangement links TRBV25-1 to TRBJ2-7; 8 bases align to TRBD2. This CDR3 is 13 amino acids long. V lost 5 bases and J lost 5; bases outside the gene matches: 5. Germline CDR1 is MGHDK and CDR2 is SYGVNS. The CDR3 region has the DNA TGTGCCAGCAGTAGCGGGAGATGTGACGAGCAGTACTTC. It is translated as CASSSGRCDEQYF.

About this clone: The junction departs from the called germline gene at one end, perhaps through a read error. Other nucleotide sequences from this sample produce the same CDR3. The chain uses TRBV5-4 and TRBJ2-3, with D perhaps matching TRBD2 (5 bases). The CDR3 sequence is 15 residues long. The V gene's germline CDR1 is SGHNT and CDR2 YYREEE (reference sequence). The CDR3 DNA is TGTGCCAGCAGCCGGGAAGTAAAATATTTGGATACGCAGTACTTT. It translates to CASSREVKYLDTQYF.

The V gene is TRBV11-2, the J gene TRBJ1-2; 7 bases fit TRBD1. Germline values: CDR1 SGHAT, CDR2 FQNNGV. Trimming took 3 bases from V and 4 from J; bases not matched to a gene: 14. There are 17 residues in the CDR3. This chain's CDR3 is CASSLMSGGTVPYGYTF. As DNA, the CDR3 is TGTGCCAGCAGCTTGATGTCGGGCGGGACAGTGCCCTATGGCTACACCTTC.

This clone showed up just a few times. The gene calls are TRBV5-8 and TRBJ2-5; 9 bases align to TRBD1. CDR1 and CDR2 from the germline V gene are SGHTS and YDEGEE. Unmatched junction bases numbered 5, after V lost 4 bases and J lost 4 bases. The CDR3 sequence is 14 residues long. CDR3 protein: CASSRQGGPETQYF. CDR3 DNA: TGTGCCAGCAGCCGACAGGGGGGGCCAGAGACCCAGTACTTC.

The chain joins TRBV19 to TRBJ2-5, with 12 bases that match TRBD1. The CDR3 extends over 15 amino acids. Germline V gives CDR1 LNHDA, CDR2 SQIVND (reference sequence). Unmatched junction bases numbered 6, after V lost 5 bases and J lost 5 bases. The CDR3 is CASSRGQGAFETQYF. CDR3 in DNA: TGTGCCAGTAGTCGGGGACAGGGGGCATTTGAGACCCAGTACTTC. Drawing the rest from reference TRBV19 and TRBJ2-5, the complete variable domain is DGGITQSPKYLFRKEGQNVTLSCEQNLNHDAMYWYRQDPGQGLRLIYYSQIVNDFQKGDIAEGYSVSREKKESFPLTVTSAQKNPTAFYLCASSRGQGAFETQYFGPGTRLLVL.

The gene calls are TRBV4-2 and TRBJ2-6, with D possibly matching TRBD2 (7 bases). Trimming stripped 5 bases from V and 1 base from J, with 18 bases between. Germline V gene data show CDR1 as LGHNA and CDR2 as YNFKEQ. The CDR3 is 18 amino acids. The DNA of the CDR3 is TGTGCCAGCAGCTCAGGGCAGGGAGGGGGTTCTGGGGCCAACGTCCTGACTTTC. It specifies CASSSGQGGGSGANVLTF.

V gene TRBV2 combines with J gene TRBJ1-1, with a possible D match to TRBD1 (6 bases). Trimming shortened V by 6 bases and J by 4 bases, and 15 bases separated the two germline ends. Germline loops: CDR1 SNHLY, CDR2 FYNNEI. CDR3 length: 14 amino acids. CDR3 region: CASRLRGGLTEAFF. Here the CDR3 DNA reads TGTGCCAGCAGGCTGAGGGGGGGCCTCACTGAAGCTTTCTTT. The whole variable domain, remainder taken from reference TRBV2 and TRBJ1-1, is EPEVTQTPSHQVTQMGQEVILRCVPISNHLYFYWYRQILGQKVEFLVSFYNNEISEKSEIFDDQFSVERPDGSNFTLKIRSTKLEDSAMYFCASRLRGGLTEAFFGQGTRLTVV.

This sequence joins TRBV7-9 and TRBJ2-7; weak D call: TRBD2 (5 bases). Germline CDR1 is SEHNR and CDR2 is FQNEAQ (reference sequence). This CDR3 has 14 residues. V lost 3 bases and J lost 2, with 11 bases in between. This chain's CDR3 is CASSFLPGAYEQYF. As DNA, the CDR3 is TGTGCCAGCAGCTTCCTACCCGGGGCCTACGAGCAGTACTTC.

A remark on this clone: The junction shows a germline mismatch at one end, possibly a read error. The rearrangement joins TRBV7-7 to TRBJ1-1; D call uncertain. CDR1 and CDR2 from the germline V gene are SSHAT and FNYEAQ (reference sequence). This CDR3 is 13 amino acids long. CDR3 loop: CASSLDMNTEAFF. The CDR3 bases are TGTGCTAGCAGCTTAGATATGAACACTGAAGCTTTCTTT.